This T cell receptor (beta chain) was sequenced in a study of beta chain features in type 1 diabetes. The J segment lost 0 bases and the V segment lost 3 bases, leaving 17 bases of the junction unmatched. Germline lookup yields CDR1 KGHSH and CDR2 LQKENI. The CDR3 runs 20 residues. Study-wide results and limits: Shorter templates might be favored by PCR, and equally so in patients and in controls. Insertions at VDJ junctions were less frequent in type 1 diabetes patients. These patients also deleted more nucleotides at the same junctions.

Naive, central memory, regulatory and stem cell-like memory cells within the CD4+ compartment were sorted using CD45RO/CCR7/CD25/CD127/CD95/CD27. Expressed TCRB transcripts got sequenced, as all isolated RNA was reverse transcribed. Average reads for naive, central memory and regulatory T cell samples were about 3.57 million. This table comes from immunoSEQ multiplex PCR, and its TCRdb copy is limited to in-frame clones, with some not included. The sample holds 130,000 to 150,000 clones, roughly 50% seen once. About this clone itself: Its cognate antigen is unknown.

Sequencing was done on a sample of Tregs from blood. The sequence came from a man in his late teens or twenties in good health. The J gene is TRBJ2-3, the V gene TRBV18; 8 bases are shared with TRBD1. The CDR3 loop reads CASSPGTGPARTQSTDTQYF. In DNA form, the CDR3 reads TGTGCCAGCTCACCCGGGACAGGCCCTGCTCGAACCCAAAGCACAGATACGCAGTATTTT. Supplemented by reference TRBV18 and TRBJ2-3, the full variable domain reads NAGVMQNPRHLVRRRGQEARLRCSPMKGHSHVYWYRQLPEEGLKFMVYLQKENIIDESGMPKERFSAEFPKEGPSILRIQQVVRGDSAAYFCASSPGTGPARTQSTDTQYFGPGTRLTVL.